This T cell receptor (beta chain) came from a study of blood T cell repertoires in COVID-19. Study in general: The United States, Italy and Spain supplied acute and convalescent COVID-19 samples.

Germline lookup yields CDR1 SGHRS and CDR2 YFSETQ. The CDR3 has 15 amino acids. V trimming: 0 bases; J trimming: 6 bases; junction bases outside the gene matches: 6. This table comes from immunoSEQ multiplex PCR, and its TCRdb copy is limited to in-frame clones, with some not included. The table includes around 88,000 clones, 81% detected once. Input material: peripheral blood. This receptor was identified in a man between 60 and 70 years old with acute or convalescent COVID-19. This chain joins TRBV5-1 and TRBJ2-1; 7 nucleotides match TRBD2. As DNA, the CDR3 is TGCGCCAGCAGCTTGGAGGGACTACCCGGCAATGAGCAGTTCTTC. Translating it yields CASSLEGLPGNEQFF.